What follows are 31 T cell receptor beta chains derived from one specimen sequenced in a study of vaccination effects on CD4 cells after COVID-19. For these TCRs, the target antigens are not known. Antigen-specific CD4+ T cells were first expanded with viral peptide pools by the ViraFEST assay and only then sequenced. Once cultured for under 11 days, the cells underwent separation to obtain CD4+ T cells. Measured with immunoSEQ multiplex PCR; TCRdb has only the in-frame clones, and not every one. The data contain tens of thousands of clones, approximately 74% of them singletons. The source was CD4+ T cells from PBMCs cultured with HCoV-229E spike peptides, collected before COVID-19 vaccination. All receptors come from a human donor who received a COVID-19 vaccine.

The gene calls are TRBV6-6 and TRBJ1-5, with D possibly matching TRBD1 (5 bases). Trimming stripped 8 bases from V and 2 bases from J, with 7 bases between. Germline CDR1 reads MNHNY; CDR2 reads SVGAGI (reference sequence). The CDR3 is made up of 12 amino acids. CDR3 nucleotide sequence: TGTGCCAGCCAGGGAGGCAATCAGCCCCAGCATTTT. Protein sequence: CASQGGNQPQHF.

The chain is built from TRBV25-1 and TRBJ1-1, with D perhaps TRBD1 (5 bases). CDR3 size: 14 residues. V was clipped by 6 bases and J by 4 bases, with 15 bases between them. Germline values: CDR1 MGHDK, CDR2 SYGVNS. The CDR3 region is CASSDIRGGTEAFF. CDR3 bases: TGTGCCAGCAGCGACATAAGGGGAGGCACTGAAGCTTTCTTT.

The V call is TRBV5-1, the J call TRBJ2-3; 7 bases map to TRBD1. V gave up 3 bases and J gave up 0 bases; unmatched junction bases: 4. Germline values: CDR1 SGHRS, CDR2 YFSETQ. The length of the CDR3 is 15 residues. The CDR3 reads CASSSMTGSTDTQYF. The CDR3 bases are TGCGCCAGCAGCTCTATGACAGGGAGCACAGATACGCAGTATTTT. The complete variable domain, with remaining parts taken from reference TRBV5-1 and TRBJ2-3, reads KAGVTQTPRYLIKTRGQQVTLSCSPISGHRSVSWYQQTPGQGLQFLFEYFSETQRNKGNFPGRFSGRQFSNSRSEMNVSTLELGDSALYLCASSSMTGSTDTQYFGPGTRLTVL.

The chain joins TRBV5-1 to TRBJ1-6, with TRBD1 matching over 7 bases. Germline CDR1 SGHRS, CDR2 YFSETQ. The CDR3 sequence is 16 residues long. Trimming cost V 0 bases and J 7 bases; bases outside gene matches: 7. Here the CDR3 reads CASSLAAGTVNSPLHF. CDR3 DNA: TGCGCCAGCAGCTTGGCCGCCGGGACAGTCAATTCACCCCTCCACTTT.

CDR3: CSVPRSARPYGYTF. CDR3 bases: TGCAGCGTCCCCAGGTCCGCCAGACCCTATGGCTACACCTTC. The gene calls are TRBV29-1 and TRBJ1-2; D is ambiguous. Germline V lookup: CDR1 SQVTM, CDR2 ANQGSEA. The CDR3 sequence is 14 residues long. Trimming cost V 6 bases and J 4 bases, with 18 bases left between them.

The chain is built from TRBV7-9 and TRBJ1-1; D is possibly TRBD1 (5 bases). This CDR3 comprises 16 residues. Trimming took off 5 bases at V and 11 bases at J, with 27 bases between the two ends. The V gene's germline CDR1 is SEHNR and CDR2 FQNEAQ (reference sequence). CDR3 loop: CASSLLGVGHESWAFF. The CDR3 DNA reads TGTGCCAGCAGCCTACTAGGGGTCGGCCACGAATCCTGGGCTTTCTTT. Filled out from reference TRBV7-9 and TRBJ1-1, the complete variable domain reads DTGVSQNPRHKITKRGQNVTFRCDPISEHNRLYWYRQTLGQGPEFLTYFQNEAQLEKSRLLSDRFSAERPKGSFSTLEIQRTEQGDSAMYLCASSLLGVGHESWAFFGQGTRLTVV.

The sample holds a few counts of this clone. The CDR3 nucleotides read TGCGCCAGCAGCTTGGGCGGACCACTTACTTACGAGCAGTACGTC. Its translation is CASSLGGPLTYEQYV. V and J are TRBV5-1 and TRBJ2-7, with no clear D. CDR3 length equals 15 residues. V was pared by 0 bases and J by 4 bases, with 14 bases between. Looked up from germline, CDR1 is SGHRS and CDR2 is YFSETQ.

The chain links TRBV6-5 to TRBJ2-5; D is uncertain. The CDR3 covers 15 residues. Germline-derived CDR1 and CDR2 are MNHEY and SVGAGI. Between the trimmed V and J ends, which lost 0 bases and 1 base, there was a span of 9 bases. The CDR3 sequence is CASSYSLTVQETQYF. The DNA of the CDR3 is TGTGCCAGCAGTTACTCGCTAACGGTCCAAGAGACCCAGTACTTC.

The chain employs TRBV7-9 and TRBJ2-7, with 9 bases lining up with TRBD1. Germline CDR1 reads SEHNR; CDR2 reads FQNEAQ (reference sequence). The CDR3 length is 13 residues. V shed 3 bases and J 5 bases; nucleotides not matched to a gene: 2. CDR3 region: CASSLGQGNEQYV. In DNA form, the CDR3 reads TGTGCCAGCAGCTTGGGACAGGGCAACGAGCAGTACGTC.

This clone has just a few counts. V and J are TRBV19 and TRBJ2-5, with a weak D call TRBD1 (5 bases). The CDR3 is 14 amino acids. Looked up from germline, CDR1 is LNHDA and CDR2 is SQIVND (reference sequence). V was pared by 3 bases and J by 3 bases, with 11 bases between. Here the CDR3 reads CASSIDQGKETQYF. Written as DNA, the CDR3 is TGTGCCAGTAGTATCGATCAGGGCAAAGAGACCCAGTACTTC.

There are many counts of this clone. The chain couples TRBV7-8 to TRBJ2-5; 11 bases match TRBD2. The junction had 13 bases not matched to a gene; V was cut back by 5 bases and J by 5 bases. This CDR3 has 17 amino acids. Germline V gives CDR1 SGHVS, CDR2 FQNEAQ. CDR3 in DNA: TGTGCCAGCAGCCAGGGGAATAGCGGGGGGGCGGGTGAGACCCAGTACTTC. Its protein is CASSQGNSGGAGETQYF.

This rearrangement joins TRBV6-5 to TRBJ2-7; D uncertain. CDR1 and CDR2 from the germline V gene are MNHEY and SVGAGI. V was pared by 5 bases and J by 4 bases, with 15 bases between. This CDR3 has 14 residues. The CDR3 sequence: CASSHADTHYEQYV. For the CDR3, the DNA is TGTGCCAGCAGTCACGCCGACACTCATTACGAGCAGTACGTC.

The chain is built from TRBV20-1 and TRBJ2-1; no clear D. The CDR3 is 11 amino acids. The germline V gene encodes CDR1 DFQATT and CDR2 SNEGSKA (reference sequence). The V end was cut by 5 bases, the J end by 7 bases, with 9 bases between. CDR3: CSADLVNEQFF. The CDR3 DNA is TGCAGTGCTGACCTCGTGAATGAGCAGTTCTTC.

The V call is TRBV5-5, the J call TRBJ2-7, with D perhaps matching TRBD1 (6 bases). The ends were cut back, 1 base at V and 2 bases at J, with 13 bases in the middle. Germline CDR1 SGHKS, CDR2 YYEKEE (reference sequence). The CDR3 has 15 amino acids. The CDR3 sequence is CASSLLRDTPYEQYV. The CDR3 bases are TGTGCCAGCAGCTTGTTACGGGACACTCCCTACGAGCAGTACGTC.

This clone appeared once. J is TRBJ2-1 and V is TRBV14; the D gene is possibly TRBD2 (6 bases). This CDR3 has 15 residues. Trimming took 1 base from V and 10 from J, leaving 17 bases between them. Germline CDR1 and CDR2: SGHDN and FVKESK. The CDR3 spells CASSQARGSSAEQFF. CDR3 nucleotides: TGTGCCAGCAGCCAAGCGCGGGGATCTTCCGCCGAGCAGTTCTTC. The variable domain in full, completed from reference TRBV14 and TRBJ2-1, reads EAGVTQFPSHSVIEKGQTVTLRCDPISGHDNLYWYRRVMGKEIKFLLHFVKESKQDESGMPNNRFLAERTGGTYSTLKVQPAELEDSGVYFCASSQARGSSAEQFFGPGTRLTVL.

V gene TRBV7-2 combines with J gene TRBJ2-7, with 9 bases aligning to TRBD2. The germline V gene has CDR1 SGHTA and CDR2 FQGNSA. The CDR3 is 15 residues long. After removal of 4 bases from V and 0 bases from J, the junction contained 4 bases not matched to a gene. The DNA of the CDR3 is TGTGCCAGCAGCTCGCTAGCGGGGACCTCCTACGAGCAGTACGTC. Residues: CASSSLAGTSYEQYV.

This clone was counted a single time. V usage is TRBV7-2 and J usage is TRBJ2-3; 10 bases fit TRBD2. Germline CDR1 and CDR2: SGHTA and FQGNSA. There are 18 residues in the CDR3. J lost 2 bases, V lost 6 bases, and 14 bases had no gene match. CDR3: CASSWRGSGGVPTDTQYF. The CDR3 DNA reads as TGTGCCAGCAGTTGGAGGGGGAGCGGGGGGGTCCCCACAGATACGCAGTATTTT.

The J gene is TRBJ2-3, the V gene TRBV7-2; TRBD2 matches at 10 bases. The V gene end was trimmed by 0 bases and the J gene end by 6 bases; junction bases not matched to a gene: 9. The CDR3 sequence is 17 residues long. Germline V gives CDR1 SGHTA, CDR2 FQGNSA. The CDR3 sequence is CASSLASSGGAYDTQYF. CDR3 sequence (DNA): TGTGCCAGCAGCTTAGCTTCCAGCGGGGGGGCTTACGATACGCAGTATTTT.

The chain uses TRBV24-1 and TRBJ2-2, with D possibly TRBD2 on 5 matching bases. CDR1 and CDR2 from the germline V gene are KGHDR and SFDVKD. The ends were cut back, 1 base at V and 0 bases at J, with 11 bases in the middle. The CDR3 runs to 17 residues. The CDR3 here is CATSDFMGVANTGELFF. DNA for the CDR3: TGTGCCACCAGTGATTTCATGGGAGTAGCGAACACCGGGGAGCTGTTTTTT.

This chain joins TRBV12-3 or TRBV12-4 and TRBJ1-5; D unresolved. The CDR3 covers 13 residues. V was pared by 5 bases and J by 2 bases, with 7 bases between. The CDR3 here is CASSNWGNQPQHF. The CDR3 DNA sequence: TGTGCCAGCAGTAATTGGGGCAATCAGCCCCAGCATTTT.

This clone was found a few times. At the DNA level, this CDR3 is encoded by other sequences in the same sample as well. V is TRBV18 and J is TRBJ1-1; D gene ambiguous. Germline CDR1 reads KGHSH; CDR2 reads LQKENI. Trimming removed 1 base from V and 1 base from J, with 7 bases in between. The CDR3 totals 14 residues. This CDR3 is CASSPRTENTEAFF. Here the CDR3 DNA reads TGTGCCAGCTCACCACGGACGGAGAACACTGAAGCTTTCTTT.

The rearrangement joins TRBV5-1 to TRBJ1-2; TRBD1 agrees at 11 bases. Germline V CDR1 and CDR2: SGHRS, YFSETQ. CDR3 length: 16 residues. V shed 0 bases and J 2 bases; nucleotides not matched to a gene: 3. CDR3 sequence: CASSLDRTGGNYGYTF. In nucleotides, the CDR3 is TGCGCCAGCAGCTTGGACAGGACAGGGGGCAACTATGGCTACACCTTC.

This clone was seen just once. The J gene is TRBJ2-3, the V gene TRBV20-1; D possibly corresponds to TRBD1 (6 bases). V gave up 4 bases and J gave up 7 bases, with 9 bases separating them. The germline CDR1 and CDR2 sequences are DFQATT and SNEGSKA (reference sequence). CDR3 length: 11 residues. CDR3: CSAKQGNTQYF. The CDR3, as DNA: TGCAGTGCTAAACAGGGAAATACGCAGTATTTT.

This clone was seen just once. This chain joins TRBV5-1 and TRBJ2-5; D remains ambiguous. V dropped 1 base and J dropped 5 bases, with 12 bases sitting between them. CDR1 SGHRS and CDR2 YFSETQ come from the germline V gene. This CDR3 has 14 amino acids. For the CDR3, the DNA is TGCGCCAGCAGCTTGCAAGGGCTTCGCGAGACCCAGTACTTC. Translating gives CASSLQGLRETQYF.

The V call is TRBV7-2, the J call TRBJ2-7; 9 bases match TRBD2. CDR1 SGHTA and CDR2 FQGNSA come from the germline V gene. Unmatched junction bases numbered 11, after V lost 0 bases and J lost 2 bases. The CDR3 spans 18 residues. The CDR3, as DNA: TGTGCCAGCAGCTTAGCCCCCCGGGGACTAGCAGAGGCCTACGAGCAGTACGTC. Its translation is CASSLAPRGLAEAYEQYV.

This rearrangement joins TRBV29-1 to TRBJ2-5, with 7 bases aligning to TRBD1. CDR1 and CDR2 from the germline V gene are SQVTM and ANQGSEA. Germline trimming cut 8 bases from V and 2 bases from J; bases unmatched to any gene: 8. This CDR3 has 13 residues. The CDR3: CSSTGTAQETQYF. DNA for the CDR3: TGCAGCTCGACCGGGACAGCACAAGAGACCCAGTACTTC.

The chain is built from TRBV6-5 and TRBJ1-5, with D possibly matching TRBD1 (5 bases). Germline CDR1 MNHEY, CDR2 SVGAGI. The germline V and J ends were trimmed by 6 bases and 7 bases, with 13 bases remaining between them. The CDR3 runs 13 residues. CDR3 nucleotide sequence: TGTGCCAGCAGCGCAGGGTCGGGGCAGCCCCAGCATTTT. As protein: CASSAGSGQPQHF.

The rearrangement links TRBV7-8 to TRBJ2-5; TRBD2 agrees at 9 bases. The CDR3 runs to 15 residues. With 3 bases clipped from V and 5 bases from J, the junction kept 7 bases outside the gene matches. Germline V lookup: CDR1 SGHVS, CDR2 FQNEAQ. CDR3: CASSFSGGGGETQYF. In nucleotides, the CDR3 is TGTGCCAGCAGCTTTAGCGGGGGTGGAGGGGAGACCCAGTACTTC.

J is TRBJ1-3 and V is TRBV9; D ambiguous. V dropped 0 bases and J dropped 0 bases, with 10 bases sitting between them. The CDR3 is 16 residues long. The V gene's germline CDR1 is SGDLS and CDR2 YYNGEE. CDR3 residues: CASSVEGSNSGNTIYF. The CDR3 DNA reads TGTGCCAGCAGCGTAGAGGGCAGCAACTCTGGAAACACCATATATTTT.

This rearrangement joins TRBV6-5 to TRBJ1-1; D not certain. Per the germline V gene, CDR1 is MNHEY and CDR2 is SVGAGI. CDR3 size: 15 residues. V lost 1 base, J lost 1 base, and 10 bases lay in between. The CDR3 sequence: CASSYWPSSNTEAFF. CDR3 bases: TGTGCCAGCAGTTACTGGCCCAGCTCGAACACTGAAGCTTTCTTT.

This clone was seen only once. The chain carries TRBV18 and TRBJ2-5, with TRBD2 matching over 10 bases. The CDR3 sequence is 16 residues long. Germline CDR1 reads KGHSH; CDR2 reads LQKENI. Trimming cost V 4 bases and J 1 base; bases outside gene matches: 6. The CDR3: CASSHGTSVSQETQYF. The CDR3 DNA is TGTGCCAGCTCACACGGGACTAGCGTGAGCCAAGAGACCCAGTACTTC.